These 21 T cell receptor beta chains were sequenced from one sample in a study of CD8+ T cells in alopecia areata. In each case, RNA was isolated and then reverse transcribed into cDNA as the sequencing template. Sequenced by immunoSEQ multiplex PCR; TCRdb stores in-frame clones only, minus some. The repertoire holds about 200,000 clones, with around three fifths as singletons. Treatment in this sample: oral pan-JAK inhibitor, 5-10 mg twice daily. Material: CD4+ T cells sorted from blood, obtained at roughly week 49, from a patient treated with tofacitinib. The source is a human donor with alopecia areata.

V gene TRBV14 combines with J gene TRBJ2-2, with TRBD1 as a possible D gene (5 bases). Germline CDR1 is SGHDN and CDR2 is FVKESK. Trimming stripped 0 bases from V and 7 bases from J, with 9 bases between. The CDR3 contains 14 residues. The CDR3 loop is CASSQDPGIGELFF. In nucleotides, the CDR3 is TGTGCCAGCAGCCAAGATCCAGGGATCGGGGAGCTGTTTTTT.

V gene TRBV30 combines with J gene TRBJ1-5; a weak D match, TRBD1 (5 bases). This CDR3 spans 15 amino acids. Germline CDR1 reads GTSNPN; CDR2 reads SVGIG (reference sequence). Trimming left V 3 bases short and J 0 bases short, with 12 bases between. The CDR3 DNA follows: TGTGCCTGGAGCGTGGGGCCAGATAGCAATCAGCCCCAGCATTTT. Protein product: CAWSVGPDSNQPQHF.

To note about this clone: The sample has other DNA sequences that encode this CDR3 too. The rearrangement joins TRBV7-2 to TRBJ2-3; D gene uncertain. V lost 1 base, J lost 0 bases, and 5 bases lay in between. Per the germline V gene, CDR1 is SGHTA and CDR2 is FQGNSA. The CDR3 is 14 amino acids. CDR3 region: CASSLVASTDTQYF. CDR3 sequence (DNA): TGTGCCAGCAGCTTAGTAGCTAGCACAGATACGCAGTATTTT.

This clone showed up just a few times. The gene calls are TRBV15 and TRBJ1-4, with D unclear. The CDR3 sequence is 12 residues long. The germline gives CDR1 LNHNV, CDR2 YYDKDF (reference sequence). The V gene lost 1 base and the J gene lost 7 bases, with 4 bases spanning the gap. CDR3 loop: CATSRAVEKLFF. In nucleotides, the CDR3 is TGTGCCACCAGCAGAGCCGTTGAAAAACTGTTTTTT. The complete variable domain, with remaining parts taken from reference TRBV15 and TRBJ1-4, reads DAMVIQNPRYQVTQFGKPVTLSCSQTLNHNVMYWYQQKSSQAPKLLFHYYDKDFNNEADTPDNFQSRRPNTSFCFLDIRSPGLGDTAMYLCATSRAVEKLFFGSGTQLSVL.

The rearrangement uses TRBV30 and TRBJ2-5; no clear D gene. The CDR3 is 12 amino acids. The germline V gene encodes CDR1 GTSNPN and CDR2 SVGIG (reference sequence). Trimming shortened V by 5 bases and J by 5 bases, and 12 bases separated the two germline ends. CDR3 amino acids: CAWGTIRETQYF. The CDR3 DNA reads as TGTGCCTGGGGAACAATCCGGGAGACCCAGTACTTC.

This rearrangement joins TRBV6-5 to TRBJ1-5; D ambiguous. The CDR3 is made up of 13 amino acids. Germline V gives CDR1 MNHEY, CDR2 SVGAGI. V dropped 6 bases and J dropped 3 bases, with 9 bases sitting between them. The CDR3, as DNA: TGTGCCAGCAGAAGGGCAATCAATCAGCCCCAGCATTTT. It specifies CASRRAINQPQHF.

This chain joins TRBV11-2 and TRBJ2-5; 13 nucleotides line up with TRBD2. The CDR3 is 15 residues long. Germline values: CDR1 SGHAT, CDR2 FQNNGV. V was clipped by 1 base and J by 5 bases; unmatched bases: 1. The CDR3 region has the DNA TGTGCCAGCAGCTTAGGACTAGCGGGGGGCGAGACCCAGTACTTC. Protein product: CASSLGLAGGETQYF.

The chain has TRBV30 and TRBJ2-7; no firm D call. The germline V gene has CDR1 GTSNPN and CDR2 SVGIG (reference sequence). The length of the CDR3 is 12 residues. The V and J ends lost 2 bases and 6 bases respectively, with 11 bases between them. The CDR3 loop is CAWSPPVREQYF. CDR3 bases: TGTGCCTGGAGTCCCCCCGTCCGCGAGCAGTACTTC. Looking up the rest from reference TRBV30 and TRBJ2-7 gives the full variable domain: SQTIHQWPATLVQPVGSPLSLECTVEGTSNPNLYWYRQAAGRGLQLLFYSVGIGQISSEVPQNLSASRPQDRQFILSSKKLLLSDSGFYLCAWSPPVREQYFGPGTRLTVT.

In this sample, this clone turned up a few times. The CDR3 spells CASISDSSGANVLTF. The CDR3 nucleotides read TGTGCCAGCATATCGGACAGCTCTGGGGCCAACGTCCTGACTTTC. The chain has TRBV7-2 and TRBJ2-6, with D possibly matching TRBD1 (6 bases). Trimming removed 7 bases at V and 0 bases at J, with 10 bases between. CDR3 length equals 15 residues. Germline loops: CDR1 SGHTA, CDR2 FQGNSA.

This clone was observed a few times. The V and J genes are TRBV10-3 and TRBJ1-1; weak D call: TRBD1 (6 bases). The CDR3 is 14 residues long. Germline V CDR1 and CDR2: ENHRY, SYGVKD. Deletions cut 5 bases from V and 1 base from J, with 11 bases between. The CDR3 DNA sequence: TGTGCCATCAGTACAGGGACATCGAACACTGAAGCTTTCTTT. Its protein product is CAISTGTSNTEAFF.

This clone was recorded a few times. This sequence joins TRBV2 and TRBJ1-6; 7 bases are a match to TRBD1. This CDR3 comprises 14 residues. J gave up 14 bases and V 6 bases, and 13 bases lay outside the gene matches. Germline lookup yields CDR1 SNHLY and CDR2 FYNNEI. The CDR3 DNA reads TGTGCCAGCAGGATTCGGGACAGCCAGACGGCCCTCCACTTT. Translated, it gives CASRIRDSQTALHF.

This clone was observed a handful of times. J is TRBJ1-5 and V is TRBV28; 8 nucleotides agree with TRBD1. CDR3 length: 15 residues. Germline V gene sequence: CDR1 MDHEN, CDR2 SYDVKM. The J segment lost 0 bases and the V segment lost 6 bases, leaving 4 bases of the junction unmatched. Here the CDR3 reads CASRAGGLSNQPQHF. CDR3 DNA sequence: TGTGCCAGCAGGGCAGGGGGCCTTAGCAATCAGCCCCAGCATTTT.

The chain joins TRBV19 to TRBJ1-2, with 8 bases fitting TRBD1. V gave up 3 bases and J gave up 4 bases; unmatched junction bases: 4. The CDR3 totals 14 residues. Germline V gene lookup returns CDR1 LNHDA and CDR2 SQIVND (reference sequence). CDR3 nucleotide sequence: TGTGCCAGTAGTATCGACAGGGGAGGCTATGGCTACACCTTC. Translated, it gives CASSIDRGGYGYTF.

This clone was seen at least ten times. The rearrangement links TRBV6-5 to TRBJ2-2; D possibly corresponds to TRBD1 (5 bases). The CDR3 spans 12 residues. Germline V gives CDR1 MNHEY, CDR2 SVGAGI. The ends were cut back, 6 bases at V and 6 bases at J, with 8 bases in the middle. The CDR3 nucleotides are TGTGCCAGCAGCTTCAGGGCCGGGGAGCTGTTTTTT. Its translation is CASSFRAGELFF.

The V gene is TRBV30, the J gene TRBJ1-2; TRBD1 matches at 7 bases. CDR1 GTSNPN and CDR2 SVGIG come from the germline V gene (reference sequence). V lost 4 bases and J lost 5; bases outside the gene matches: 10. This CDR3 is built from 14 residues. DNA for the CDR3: TGTGCCTGGACCCGGGACAGCCGAATTTATGGCTACACCTTC. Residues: CAWTRDSRIYGYTF.

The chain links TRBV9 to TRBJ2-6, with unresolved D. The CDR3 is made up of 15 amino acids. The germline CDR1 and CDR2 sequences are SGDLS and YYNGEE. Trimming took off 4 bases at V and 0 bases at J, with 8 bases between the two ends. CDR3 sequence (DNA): TGTGCCAGCAGCCGCCAGAGCTCTGGGGCCAACGTCCTGACTTTC. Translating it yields CASSRQSSGANVLTF.

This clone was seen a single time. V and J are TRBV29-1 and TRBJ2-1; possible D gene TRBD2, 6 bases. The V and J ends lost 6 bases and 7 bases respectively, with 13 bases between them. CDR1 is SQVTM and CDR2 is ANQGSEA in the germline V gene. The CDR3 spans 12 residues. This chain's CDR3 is CSVIGGGNEQFF. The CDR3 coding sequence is TGCAGCGTCATAGGTGGGGGGAATGAGCAGTTCTTC.

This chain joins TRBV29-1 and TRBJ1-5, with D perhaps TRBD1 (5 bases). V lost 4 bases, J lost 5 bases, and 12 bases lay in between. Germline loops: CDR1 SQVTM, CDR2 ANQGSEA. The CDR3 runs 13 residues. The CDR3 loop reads CSVAHRSDQPQHF. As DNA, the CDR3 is TGCAGCGTTGCCCACAGGTCTGATCAGCCCCAGCATTTT.

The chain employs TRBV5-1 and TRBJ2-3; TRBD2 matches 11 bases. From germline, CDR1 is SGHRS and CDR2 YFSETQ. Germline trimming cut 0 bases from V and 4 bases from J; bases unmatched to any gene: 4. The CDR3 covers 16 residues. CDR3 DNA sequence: TGCGCCAGCAGCTTGGAGACTAGCGGGGTAGCAGATACGCAGTATTTT. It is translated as CASSLETSGVADTQYF.

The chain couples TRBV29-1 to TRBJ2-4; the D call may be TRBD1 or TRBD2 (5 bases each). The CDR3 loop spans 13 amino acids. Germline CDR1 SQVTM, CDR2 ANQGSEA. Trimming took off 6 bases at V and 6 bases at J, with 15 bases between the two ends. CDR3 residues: CSVTPTRGNIQYF. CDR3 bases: TGCAGCGTCACCCCCACGAGGGGAAACATTCAGTACTTC.

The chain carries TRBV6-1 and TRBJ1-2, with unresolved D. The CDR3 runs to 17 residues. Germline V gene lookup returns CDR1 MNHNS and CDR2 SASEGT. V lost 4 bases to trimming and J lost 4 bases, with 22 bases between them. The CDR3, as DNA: TGTGCCAGCAGTGGTTTAGTGAAATGTAGAAAGACCTATGGCTACACCTTC. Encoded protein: CASSGLVKCRKTYGYTF.